The 27 T cell receptor beta chains listed next were all sequenced from one sample in a study of blood T cells in healthy people across ages. Then a second PCR, running about 6 to 11 cycles, was carried out with a sample-barcoded 5' primer and a J-beta primer mix. TCRdb used MiXCR to reprocess the 5' RACE reads, holding one entry per CDR3 protein. The sample lists more than 500,000 distinct CDR3 sequences, around 27% seen once, with under 4.5% in the top ten. These data also formed part of another study, on T cells of mothers and their children.

Specimen: blood. These receptors were collected from a boy aged 2 to 10 in good health.

The chain employs TRBV3-1 and TRBJ1-4, with TRBD1 matching 11 bases. The CDR3 runs to 15 residues. V was clipped by 3 bases and J by 5 bases; unmatched bases: 2. Germline V CDR1 and CDR2: LGHDT, YNNKEL (reference sequence). The CDR3 sequence: CASSHWDRGNEKLFF. CDR3 DNA: TGTGCCAGCAGCCATTGGGACAGGGGGAATGAAAAACTGTTTTTT.

This clonotype occurred a few times. This chain joins TRBV20-1 and TRBJ2-5; possibly TRBD2 for D (6 bases). The CDR3 length is 16 residues. V lost 2 bases, J lost 3 bases, and 19 bases lay in between. The germline gives CDR1 DFQATT, CDR2 SNEGSKA (reference sequence). The CDR3 DNA is TGCAGTGCTAGACTTAGCGCCGGGACTCGGAAAGAGACCCAGTACTTC. Its translation is CSARLSAGTRKETQYF.

The chain recombines TRBV6-6 with TRBJ2-7; D is undetermined. The CDR3 is 11 residues long. Trimming left V 4 bases short and J 5 bases short, with 6 bases between. Germline V gene data show CDR1 as MNHNY and CDR2 as SVGAGI (reference sequence). CDR3 nucleotide sequence: TGTGCCAGCAGTTCTTATAACGAGCAGTACTTC. Residues: CASSSYNEQYF.

The chain is built from TRBV29-1 and TRBJ2-7; 9 positions agree with TRBD1. V shed 7 bases, J shed 6 bases, and the junction held 10 bases outside the gene matches. Germline V gene data show CDR1 as SQVTM and CDR2 as ANQGSEA. The CDR3 runs 13 residues. CDR3 residues: CSAGDRVFGEQYF. The CDR3 DNA reads TGCAGCGCCGGGGACAGGGTTTTCGGCGAGCAGTACTTC.

This rearrangement joins TRBV5-1 to TRBJ2-2; D is ambiguous. Germline V lookup: CDR1 SGHRS, CDR2 YFSETQ. This CDR3 is built from 15 residues. V lost 1 base to trimming and J lost 3 bases, with 10 bases between them. CDR3 in DNA: TGCGCCAGCAGCTTGTCGCCTCCCGACACCGGGGAGCTGTTTTTT. This encodes CASSLSPPDTGELFF.

V usage is TRBV7-9 and J usage is TRBJ2-3, with D hard to call. The CDR3 spans 13 residues. Trimming shortened V by 3 bases and J by 8 bases, and 12 bases separated the two germline ends. CDR1 is SEHNR, CDR2 FQNEAQ, per germline (reference sequence). The CDR3 nucleotides read TGTGCCAGCAGCTTGAGACCAGACGCTACGCAGTATTTT. Its translation is CASSLRPDATQYF.

The chain joins TRBV20-1 to TRBJ2-1; D unresolved. The V and J ends lost 1 base and 3 bases respectively, with 7 bases between them. The CDR3 sequence is 13 residues long. Per germline, CDR1 DFQATT and CDR2 SNEGSKA (reference sequence). CDR3 in DNA: TGCAGTGCTAGAGTGCCAGACTACAATGAGCAGTTCTTC. It specifies CSARVPDYNEQFF.

This clonotype was counted between two and nine times. The chain joins TRBV6-2 or TRBV6-3 to TRBJ2-1; no clear D gene. There are 14 residues in the CDR3. Germline assignment: CDR1 MNHEY and CDR2 SVGEGT. Trimming shortened V by 2 bases and J by 5 bases, and 10 bases separated the two germline ends. CDR3 region: CASSYGVPHNEQFF. CDR3 coding DNA: TGTGCCAGCAGTTACGGGGTCCCTCACAATGAGCAGTTCTTC.

This clonotype has only a few counts. This chain links TRBV7-3 with TRBJ2-6; TRBD2 aligns across 9 bases. After removal of 1 base from V and 0 bases from J, the junction contained 4 bases not matched to a gene. This CDR3 spans 18 amino acids. Germline CDR1 and CDR2: SGHTA and FQGTGA. CDR3 loop: CASSLIASGTSGANVLTF. The CDR3 region has the DNA TGTGCCAGCAGCTTAATTGCTAGCGGGACCTCTGGGGCCAACGTCCTGACTTTC.

Only a few counts were recorded for this clonotype. CDR3 sequence reads: CASSVGKSEAFF. DNA of the CDR3: TGTGCCAGCAGTGTGGGAAAGTCTGAAGCTTTCTTT. The chain employs TRBV2 and TRBJ1-1; no clear D. The CDR3 loop spans 12 amino acids. Per the germline V gene, CDR1 is SNHLY and CDR2 is FYNNEI. V shed 4 bases and J shed 6 bases, with 9 bases lying between them.

V gene TRBV27 combines with J gene TRBJ2-1; D is undetermined. The J call is in doubt because the DNA end fits TRBJ2-7 better. The CDR3 runs 13 residues. Germline-derived CDR1 and CDR2 are MNHEY and SMNVEV (reference sequence). This chain's CDR3 is CASSLPPSNEQYF. For the CDR3, the DNA is TGTGCCAGCAGTTTACCCCCTAGTAACGAGCAGTACTTC.

Regarding this clonotype: The junction departs from the called germline gene at one end, perhaps through a read error. V is TRBV10-1 and J is TRBJ2-5; possibly TRBD2 for D (5 bases). The J call could be wrong; TRBJ2-1 is a better fit for the DNA end. CDR1 and CDR2 (germline): WNHNN, SYGVQD (reference sequence). CDR3 length: 12 amino acids. DNA for the CDR3: TGCGCCGGCAGTGAGATAGCGAATGAGCAGTTCTTC. This codes for CAGSEIANEQFF.

Note on this clonotype: A read error may account for a junction end that differs from germline. The chain combines TRBV6-6 with TRBJ1-1; D is possibly TRBD1 (6 bases). The CDR3 length is 16 residues. Germline-derived CDR1 and CDR2 are MNHNY and SVGAGI (reference sequence). This CDR3 is CASSYSRAGVNTEAFF. In DNA, the CDR3 is TGTGCCAGCAGTTACTCGAGAGCAGGGGTGAACACTGAAGCCTTCTTT.

The CDR3, as DNA: TGTGCCGCATCTTCCGGGGAGCTGTTTTTT. It yields the protein CAASSGELFF. The rearrangement joins TRBV10-3 to TRBJ2-2; D gene ambiguous. The CDR3 totals 10 residues. V was pared by 11 bases and J by 6 bases, with 7 bases between. Germline V gives CDR1 ENHRY, CDR2 SYGVKD.

The V call is TRBV9, the J call TRBJ2-5; 8 bases align to TRBD2. The J call is doubtful: the DNA matches TRBJ2-1 better. The V gene's germline CDR1 is SGDLS and CDR2 YYNGEE. The CDR3 runs 15 residues. CDR3 in DNA: TGTGCCAGCAGCTCAGGGACTAGAGGTTACAATGAGCAGTTCTTC. This encodes CASSSGTRGYNEQFF.

This clonotype appeared a few times. The rearrangement joins TRBV5-1 to TRBJ2-7; a possible D gene is TRBD1 (5 bases). Germline V CDR1 and CDR2: SGHRS, YFSETQ. CDR3 length: 14 residues. The germline V and J ends were trimmed by 4 bases and 3 bases, with 14 bases remaining between them. The CDR3 DNA reads TGCGCCAGCAGCCTGGACAATGGGCACTACGAGCAGTACTTC. Its translation: CASSLDNGHYEQYF. The variable domain in full, with the rest retrieved from reference TRBV5-1 and TRBJ2-7, is KAGVTQTPRYLIKTRGQQVTLSCSPISGHRSVSWYQQTPGQGLQFLFEYFSETQRNKGNFPGRFSGRQFSNSRSEMNVSTLELGDSALYLCASSLDNGHYEQYFGPGTRLTVT.

This clonotype appeared a few times. The gene calls are TRBV4-3 and TRBJ2-4; D gene unclear. From germline, CDR1 is LGHNA and CDR2 YSLEER. CDR3 length equals 13 residues. Trimming cost V 4 bases and J 2 bases, with 6 bases left between them. The CDR3 nucleotides are TGCGCCAGCAGCCGAGAAACCAAAAACATTCAGTACTTC. It codes for CASSRETKNIQYF.

At least ten counts were recorded for this clonotype. The chain is built from TRBV2 and TRBJ1-1; possibly TRBD1 for D (6 bases). This CDR3 comprises 14 residues. V was clipped by 7 bases and J by 1 base, with 13 bases between them. Germline V lookup: CDR1 SNHLY, CDR2 FYNNEI. DNA of the CDR3: TGTGCCAGCACGGCCCAGGGGCAGAACACTGAAGCTTTCTTT. Translated, it gives CASTAQGQNTEAFF. Full variable domain (missing parts from reference TRBV2 and TRBJ1-1): EPEVTQTPSHQVTQMGQEVILRCVPISNHLYFYWYRQILGQKVEFLVSFYNNEISEKSEIFDDQFSVERPDGSNFTLKIRSTKLEDSAMYFCASTAQGQNTEAFFGQGTRLTVV.

This clonotype was counted only a few times. CDR3: CASSQRGDSNQPQHF. The CDR3 nucleotides are TGCGCCAGCAGCCAACGGGGAGATAGCAATCAGCCCCAGCATTTT. The gene calls are TRBV4-1 and TRBJ1-5; D unclear. The CDR3 length is 15 residues. The germline V gene encodes CDR1 MGHRA and CDR2 YSYEKL. Trimming stripped 2 bases from V and 0 bases from J, with 8 bases between.

Points on this clonotype: At one end the junction does not follow the germline gene, possibly because of a read error. The gene calls are TRBV7-9 and TRBJ2-1; D is uncertain. The CDR3 spans 15 residues. Germline V gene sequence: CDR1 SEHNR, CDR2 FQNEAQ (reference sequence). CDR3 protein: CASSLGGRTYNEHFF. CDR3 in DNA: TGTGCCAGCAGCTTAGGAGGACGGACCTACAATGAGCACTTCTTC.

The V call is TRBV7-8, the J call TRBJ2-5; D tentatively reads TRBD1 or TRBD2 (5 bases each). With the DNA end fitting TRBJ2-7 better, the J assignment may be wrong. CDR1 and CDR2 (germline): SGHVS, FQNEAQ. The CDR3 covers 12 residues. This CDR3 is CASSYWDGEQYF. In DNA form, the CDR3 reads TGTGCCAGCAGCTACTGGGACGGCGAGCAGTACTTC.

The V gene is TRBV10-3, the J gene TRBJ1-2, with D unresolved. The CDR3 sequence is 14 residues long. Between the trimmed V and J ends, which lost 5 bases and 5 bases, there was a span of 15 bases. Germline V lookup: CDR1 ENHRY, CDR2 SYGVKD. The chain's CDR3 is CAISLHGVGYGYTF. CDR3 nucleotides: TGTGCCATCAGTTTACACGGAGTTGGGTATGGCTACACCTTC.

This clonotype turned up a few times. The DNA for the CDR3 is TGTGCCAGCAGCGCCCGGGACACCATGGGGGAGACCCAGTACTTC. Translation gives CASSARDTMGETQYF. The chain has TRBV7-9 and TRBJ2-5; D may be TRBD1 (6 bases). Germline V gene data show CDR1 as SEHNR and CDR2 as FQNEAQ (reference sequence). With 5 bases removed from V and 5 bases from J, the gap between germline ends came to 18 bases. The CDR3 sequence is 15 residues long.

This clonotype was recorded at least ten times. The chain recombines TRBV12-3 or TRBV12-4 with TRBJ2-5; D uncertain. The CDR3 has 11 amino acids. The germline V and J ends were trimmed by 6 bases and 5 bases, with 7 bases remaining between them. CDR3 protein: CASSLSETQYF. CDR3 coding DNA: TGTGCCAGCAGCCTATCTGAGACCCAGTACTTC.

This clonotype showed up just once. V gene TRBV9 combines with J gene TRBJ2-5, with D perhaps matching TRBD2 (6 bases). The tail of the sequence fits TRBJ2-1 better, so the J call may be wrong. CDR3 length equals 15 residues. Germline CDR1 SGDLS, CDR2 YYNGEE. In nucleotides, the CDR3 is TGTGCCAGCAGCGTAGGGTGGACGGGGGTCGATGAGCAGTTCTTC. It specifies CASSVGWTGVDEQFF.

This chain links TRBV27 with TRBJ2-7; 14 nucleotides match TRBD2. V lost 2 bases and J lost 5; bases outside the gene matches: 2. Germline lookup yields CDR1 MNHEY and CDR2 SMNVEV (reference sequence). This CDR3 has 15 amino acids. As DNA, the CDR3 is TGTGCCAGCAGTTTAACGGGACTAGCGGGAGACGAGCAGTACTTC. The encoded protein is CASSLTGLAGDEQYF.

The chain uses TRBV21-1 and TRBJ2-3; the DNA was not used to check the table's D call, TRBD1. TRBV21-1 is designated a pseudogene. The CDR3 has 14 residues. The CDR3 loop reads CASIRDLYTDTQYF. CDR3 DNA: TGTGCCAGCATCCGGGACCTTTACACAGATACGCAGTATTTT.